The source of this T cell receptor (beta chain) is a study of blood T cell repertoires in COVID-19. Original data processing: Estimated nucleated cell counts came from reference gene primer amplification. The repertoire was sequenced with immunoSEQ multiplex PCR; TCRdb's copy has only in-frame clones and lacks some. Clone size and the V and J calls come from that table; the DNA yielded D and trimming. The repertoire holds some 220,000 clones, with under 85% as singletons. Germline V CDR1 and CDR2: SGHVS, FNYEAQ. V lost 3 bases to trimming and J lost 5 bases, with 16 bases between them. The CDR3 is 16 residues long.

The TCR sequence derives from a human donor in a cohort sampled during active COVID-19. The chain employs TRBV7-6 and TRBJ2-2; a weak D match, TRBD2 (5 bases). The specimen sequenced was peripheral blood. The CDR3 reads CASSLEAATGTGELFF. In nucleotides, the CDR3 is TGTGCCAGCAGCTTGGAAGCGGCTACCGGGACCGGGGAGCTGTTTTTT.